The 24 T cell receptor beta chains presented below share a single source sample, sequenced in a study of CD8+CD57+ T cells in acquired aplastic anemia. Patients selected for sequencing had displayed CD8+CD57+ cell expansion by flow cytometry. Genomic DNA, the template, was used for profiling of the TCR beta VDJ and CDR3. TCRdb analysed the reads with MiXCR anew, one entry per CDR3 protein. The sample carries about 180,000 distinct CDR3 sequences, less than 50% recorded once. The specimen sequenced was sorted CD4+, CD8+, or CD8+CD57+ T cells (not recorded which) from PBMCs. These receptors were taken from a human donor with aplastic anemia.

This clonotype showed up just a few times. V is TRBV10-3 and J is TRBJ1-1; no clear D gene. Trimming shortened V by 3 bases and J by 5 bases, and 7 bases separated the two germline ends. The CDR3 sequence is 12 residues long. Germline values: CDR1 ENHRY, CDR2 SYGVKD. This CDR3 is CAISERGTEAFF. For the CDR3, the DNA is TGTGCCATCAGTGAAAGAGGTACTGAAGCTTTCTTT.

This clonotype was seen more than once but under ten times. This may be a read error: a much more frequent sequence differs by one nucleotide. This rearrangement joins TRBV6-5 to TRBJ2-7; D call uncertain. Germline V gene data show CDR1 as MNHEY and CDR2 as SVGAGI. The CDR3 loop spans 14 amino acids. CDR3 loop: CDSSYSAPDYEQYF. The CDR3 nucleotides are TGTGACAGCAGTTACTCTGCACCTGACTACGAGCAGTACTTC.

A remark on this clonotype: The junction and the germline gene differ at one end; a read error may be behind it. CDR3 sequence reads: CGSSQDPGYTGELFF. Here the CDR3 DNA reads TGCGGCAGCAGCCAAGATCCGGGGTACACCGGGGAGCTGTTTTTT. The rearrangement links TRBV4-1 to TRBJ2-2; D is possibly TRBD2 (5 bases). In germline, CDR1 is MGHRA, CDR2 YSYEKL. The CDR3 is made up of 15 amino acids.

The J gene is TRBJ2-7, the V gene TRBV14; 7 bases are shared with TRBD1. This CDR3 has 15 residues. Trimming cost V 1 base and J 2 bases; bases outside gene matches: 5. Germline values: CDR1 SGHDN, CDR2 FVKESK. In DNA, the CDR3 is TGTGCCAGCAGCCAAGGGACAGGCTACCCCTACGAGCAGTACTTC. Translation: CASSQGTGYPYEQYF.

This clonotype appeared many times. The J gene is TRBJ1-6, the V gene TRBV3-1, with TRBD1 matching 12 bases. The junction had 5 bases not matched to a gene; V was cut back by 4 bases and J by 10 bases. The CDR3 sequence is 15 residues long. Per the germline V gene, CDR1 is LGHDT and CDR2 is YNNKEL (reference sequence). The CDR3 coding sequence is TGTGCCAGCAGCCTGAGGGGACAGGGGGCCTCACCCCTCCACTTT. Translating it yields CASSLRGQGASPLHF.

This clonotype turned up a few times. The chain links TRBV10-3 to TRBJ1-2, with D perhaps matching TRBD1 (6 bases). V was cut by 6 bases and J by 7 bases, with 18 bases left in between. Germline V gene sequence: CDR1 ENHRY, CDR2 SYGVKD. The CDR3 runs 14 residues. In nucleotides, the CDR3 is TGTGCCATCAGGGGGACACTGGACGTTAGTGGCTACACCTTC. It specifies CAIRGTLDVSGYTF.

The rearrangement links TRBV15 to TRBJ2-3; no clear D gene. The CDR3 runs to 17 residues. Germline V lookup: CDR1 LNHNV, CDR2 YYDKDF (reference sequence). The V and J ends lost 0 bases and 0 bases respectively, with 13 bases between them. The CDR3 is CATSRDLARPSTDTQYF. The CDR3, as DNA: TGTGCCACCAGCAGAGATTTAGCTAGACCTAGCACAGATACGCAGTATTTT.

This clonotype was picked up a small number of times. A read error may be the cause here, since a much bigger clone is one base away. The rearrangement links TRBV5-1 to TRBJ1-6; TRBD1 might be the D (5 bases). The CDR3 is 16 residues long. Trimming took off 3 bases at V and 9 bases at J, with 19 bases between the two ends. CDR1 is SGHRS, CDR2 YFSETQ, per germline. This CDR3 is CASSSLGGEGSSPLHF. The CDR3 DNA follows: TGCGCCAGCAGCTCCCTGGGAGGGGAAGGGAGTTCACCCCTCCACTTT.

The chain uses TRBV20-1 and TRBJ2-1; D unclear. Germline-derived CDR1 and CDR2 are DFQATT and SNEGSKA (reference sequence). The CDR3 totals 10 residues. V shed 3 bases and J shed 8 bases, with 5 bases lying between them. CDR3 protein: CSASLYEQFF. The CDR3 DNA is TGCAGTGCTAGCCTGTATGAGCAGTTCTTC.

This clonotype was seen ten or more times. This chain connects TRBV2 to TRBJ1-3; no reliable D call. The V end lost 2 bases, the J end lost 0 bases, and 11 bases lay between the germline ends. The CDR3 runs to 16 residues. CDR1 SNHLY and CDR2 FYNNEI come from the germline V gene. The CDR3 coding sequence is TGTGCCAGCAGTGAAATGGGCAGCCGCTCTGGAAACACCATATATTTT. It encodes CASSEMGSRSGNTIYF. The full variable domain, completed using reference TRBV2 and TRBJ1-3, is EPEVTQTPSHQVTQMGQEVILRCVPISNHLYFYWYRQILGQKVEFLVSFYNNEISEKSEIFDDQFSVERPDGSNFTLKIRSTKLEDSAMYFCASSEMGSRSGNTIYFGEGSWLTVV.

In its sample, this clonotype was seen many times. The CDR3 DNA follows: TGCAGTGCTAGTCCTAGATCGGTGTGGGAGACCCAGTACTTC. It codes for CSASPRSVWETQYF. The chain has TRBV20-1 and TRBJ2-5; D is ambiguous. CDR1 is DFQATT and CDR2 is SNEGSKA in the germline V gene (reference sequence). The V end was cut by 3 bases, the J end by 5 bases, with 16 bases between. The CDR3 is 14 residues long.

With regard to this clonotype: A clone one base away is much larger, so this may be a read error. The chain has TRBV6-1 and TRBJ1-4; 8 bases match TRBD1. There are 17 residues in the CDR3. Germline assignment: CDR1 MNHNS and CDR2 SASEGT. V was pared by 5 bases and J by 1 base, with 9 bases of the junction left unmatched. CDR3 amino acids: CASSLSRGQGTNEKLFF. The CDR3 DNA is TGTGCCAGCAGTCTAAGCAGGGGGCAAGGAACTAATGAAAAACTGTTTTTT.

The table lists this clonotype with a few counts. The chain links TRBV11-1 to TRBJ1-6; perhaps TRBD1 as D (6 bases). This CDR3 is built from 17 residues. Looked up from germline, CDR1 is SGHAT and CDR2 is FQDESV (reference sequence). V was cut by 6 bases and J by 5 bases, with 20 bases left in between. The CDR3: CASSSRGLANHNSPLHF. In DNA form, the CDR3 reads TGTGCCAGCAGTTCCAGGGGACTCGCGAACCATAATTCACCCCTCCACTTT. The full variable domain, completed using reference TRBV11-1 and TRBJ1-6, is EAEVAQSPRYKITEKSQAVAFWCDPISGHATLYWYRQILGQGPELLVQFQDESVVDDSQLPKDRFSAERLKGVDSTLKIQPAELGDSAMYLCASSSRGLANHNSPLHFGNGTRLTVT.

A single count supports this clonotype. The J gene is TRBJ2-7, the V gene TRBV7-4, with D tentatively TRBD2 (5 bases). This CDR3 is 11 amino acids long. Germline CDR1 SGHVT, CDR2 SQSDAQ. V was cut by 5 bases and J by 5 bases, with 7 bases left in between. The CDR3 protein is CASSGGHEQYF. DNA for the CDR3: TGTGCCAGCAGCGGAGGACACGAGCAGTACTTC.

For the CDR3, the DNA is TGTGCCAGTAGCACCCGACGGGACACCGGGGAGCTGTTTTTT. Residues: CASSTRRDTGELFF. The gene calls are TRBV19 and TRBJ2-2; D unclear. The germline CDR1 and CDR2 sequences are LNHDA and SQIVND (reference sequence). The V gene lost 6 bases and the J gene lost 3 bases, with 11 bases spanning the gap. This CDR3 is 14 amino acids long. Variable domain in full (rest from reference TRBV19 and TRBJ2-2): DGGITQSPKYLFRKEGQNVTLSCEQNLNHDAMYWYRQDPGQGLRLIYYSQIVNDFQKGDIAEGYSVSREKKESFPLTVTSAQKNPTAFYLCASSTRRDTGELFFGEGSRLTVL.

This clonotype was seen many times. V gene TRBV20-1 combines with J gene TRBJ1-1; D not resolved. Germline CDR1 reads DFQATT; CDR2 reads SNEGSKA (reference sequence). The CDR3 contains 13 residues. V lost 5 bases and J 1 base, leaving 11 bases between the germline ends. CDR3 nucleotide sequence: TGCAGTGCTTTCTTTCAGGCGAACACTGAAGCTTTCTTT. Its translation: CSAFFQANTEAFF.

This clonotype has only a few counts. This chain uses TRBV10-3 with TRBJ2-5; D perhaps matches TRBD1 (6 bases). This CDR3 has 14 residues. Germline V gene data show CDR1 as ENHRY and CDR2 as SYGVKD. The germline V and J ends were trimmed by 4 bases and 1 base, with 10 bases remaining between them. The CDR3 DNA is TGTGCCATCAGTGGGACAGACCGCCAAGAGACCCAGTACTTC. Translated, it gives CAISGTDRQETQYF.

This clonotype has a single count. This chain joins TRBV9 and TRBJ1-2; 8 bases are shared with TRBD1. CDR1 is SGDLS and CDR2 is YYNGEE in the germline V gene. The CDR3 runs 12 residues. This chain's CDR3 is CASTTGGYGYTF. CDR3 coding DNA: TGTGCGTCAACCACAGGGGGCTATGGCTACACCTTC.

V usage is TRBV6-4 and J usage is TRBJ2-3; TRBD2 aligns across 8 bases. With 8 bases clipped from V and 3 bases from J, the junction kept 4 bases outside the gene matches. The CDR3 loop spans 13 amino acids. Germline V gives CDR1 MRHNA, CDR2 SNTAGT. The CDR3 DNA is TGTGCCAGCGGAGCGGGAGATACAGATACGCAGTATTTT. This translates into CASGAGDTDTQYF.

The rearrangement joins TRBV29-1 to TRBJ2-1; TRBD2 matches 12 bases. The CDR3 has 14 amino acids. After removal of 2 bases from V and 7 bases from J, the junction contained 3 bases not matched to a gene. Germline CDR1 is SQVTM and CDR2 is ANQGSEA. This chain's CDR3 is CSVERGTSGNEQFF. The CDR3 DNA is TGCAGCGTTGAAAGAGGGACTAGCGGGAATGAGCAGTTCTTC.

DNA of the CDR3: TGTGCCAGCTCAGGGAGAGGGACAGATACGCAGTATTTT. Translation: CASSGRGTDTQYF. The genes are TRBV18 and TRBJ2-3; TRBD2 is a possible D gene (5 bases). This CDR3 comprises 13 residues. Trimming removed 5 bases from V and 3 bases from J, with 9 bases in between. Per germline, CDR1 KGHSH and CDR2 LQKENI.

The chain uses TRBV11-2 and TRBJ1-1; TRBD1 matches at 7 bases. The CDR3 runs 13 residues. CDR1 and CDR2 from the germline V gene are SGHAT and FQNNGV. V dropped 1 base and J dropped 12; count of bases not matched to a gene: 8. The CDR3 nucleotides read TGTGCCAGCAGCTTAGGGGTAAGGGGGCTGACTTTCTTT. Residues: CASSLGVRGLTFF.

This clonotype has just one count. The chain uses TRBV11-1 and TRBJ1-1, with D maybe TRBD1 (5 bases). The CDR3 contains 14 residues. The V gene lost 3 bases and the J gene lost 1 base, with 9 bases spanning the gap. Looked up from germline, CDR1 is SGHAT and CDR2 is FQDESV (reference sequence). The CDR3 protein is CASSFDSSNTEAFF. CDR3 DNA sequence: TGTGCCAGCAGCTTTGACAGCTCGAACACTGAAGCTTTCTTT.

The chain is built from TRBV29-1 and TRBJ2-2; 7 bases match TRBD1. V shed 8 bases and J 0 bases; nucleotides not matched to a gene: 6. CDR1 is SQVTM, CDR2 ANQGSEA, per germline. This CDR3 region has 14 residues. Written as DNA, the CDR3 is TGCAGCTCGGGACAGAGGGCGAACACCGGGGAGCTGTTTTTT. Translating it yields CSSGQRANTGELFF.